This T cell receptor (beta chain) came from a study of OX40 agonist ivuxolimab in advanced cancers. Study background: Patients with prior anti-PD-1, anti-PD-L1 or anti-CTLA-4 therapy were eligible; 40% to 45% had some.

The table came from immunoSEQ multiplex PCR; TCRdb's copy has only in-frame clones and leaves some out. Of over 85,000 clones detected, just under 95% appear once; the ten largest clones hold around 0.25%. Germline V gene lookup returns CDR1 MDHEN and CDR2 SYDVKM. V was cut by 3 bases and J by 1 base, with 16 bases left in between. The CDR3 consists of 17 residues. The starting material was CD4+ or CD8+ T cells sorted from blood, obtained in a trial of the OX40 agonist ivuxolimab. The J gene is TRBJ1-5, the V gene TRBV28; D gene unclear. The clonotype comes from an adult with an advanced solid tumor such as melanoma, head and neck, liver or kidney cancer. The DNA for the CDR3 is TGTGCCAGCAGTTTCTCGGAGGGATCTTGGAGCAATCAGCCCCAGCATTTT. Amino acids: CASSFSEGSWSNQPQHF.